This entry lists 15 T cell receptor beta chains sequenced from one sample in a study of T cells in localized non-small cell lung cancer (dated by TCRdb to the early 2020s). Preparation of the library involved the immunoSEQ multiplex PCR assay. TCRdb mirrors the immuneACCESS table, restricted to in-frame sequences. Some clones are absent from its copies; in checked studies, under half trace to an unresolved V gene, and the reason for the others is unknown. The sample includes fewer than 25,000 clones, with 85% to 90% observed a single time. The ten biggest clones cover about an eighth of the sample. This sample comprised peripheral blood, obtained before any cancer treatment. The receptors were sampled from a male donor at least 60 years old with stage I lung adenocarcinoma.

This clone was found once. The V and J genes are TRBV5-6 and TRBJ2-3; D tentatively reads TRBD1 or TRBD2 (5 bases each). CDR1 is SGHDT and CDR2 is YYEEEE in the germline V gene. The CDR3 contains 15 residues. Between the trimmed V and J ends, which lost 0 bases and 5 bases, there was a span of 13 bases. CDR3 protein: CASSLGGQGGDTQYF. For the CDR3, the DNA is TGTGCCAGCAGCTTGGGCGGGCAGGGCGGAGATACGCAGTATTTT.

The V and J genes are TRBV11-1 and TRBJ2-1; no clear D. The CDR3 runs to 11 residues. Germline V gives CDR1 SGHAT, CDR2 FQDESV (reference sequence). The V end was cut by 3 bases, the J end by 12 bases, with 9 bases between. This chain's CDR3 is CASSFQYRQFF. As DNA, the CDR3 is TGTGCCAGCAGCTTTCAATACAGGCAGTTCTTC.

Worth noting for this clone: A junction boundary mismatches the germline segment, possibly from a read error. The chain carries TRBV10-3 and TRBJ1-5, with D tentatively TRBD1 (6 bases). Germline V gene data show CDR1 as ENHRY and CDR2 as SYGVKD. This CDR3 is 14 amino acids long. CDR3 sequence reads: CASSEALQGRPQHF. Written as DNA, the CDR3 is TGTGCCAGCAGTGAAGCGCTTCAGGGGAGGCCCCAGCATTTT.

V is TRBV5-6 and J is TRBJ2-2; D possibly uses TRBD1 or TRBD2 (5 bases each). The length of the CDR3 is 16 residues. Germline-derived CDR1 and CDR2 are SGHDT and YYEEEE. Trimming cost V 3 bases and J 5 bases, with 17 bases left between them. The CDR3 here is CASSYSDQGRTGELFF. CDR3 DNA sequence: TGTGCCAGCAGCTATAGCGACCAGGGTCGTACCGGGGAGCTGTTTTTT. Supplemented by reference TRBV5-6 and TRBJ2-2, the full variable domain reads DAGVTQSPTHLIKTRGQQVTLRCSPKSGHDTVSWYQQALGQGPQFIFQYYEEEERQRGNFPDRFSGHQFPNYSSELNVNALLLGDSALYLCASSYSDQGRTGELFFGEGSRLTVL.

V and J are TRBV27 and TRBJ2-1; 10 nucleotides agree with TRBD2. The CDR3 covers 16 residues. The ends lost 5 bases at V and 3 bases at J; junction bases unmatched: 7. CDR1 and CDR2 from the germline V gene are MNHEY and SMNVEV (reference sequence). The chain's CDR3 is CASSTNLAGDYNEQFF. The CDR3 DNA reads TGTGCCAGCAGTACAAACCTAGCGGGAGACTACAATGAGCAGTTCTTC.

The rearrangement joins TRBV18 to TRBJ2-7; 8 bases agree with TRBD1. V shed 3 bases and J 2 bases; nucleotides not matched to a gene: 6. Germline CDR1 reads KGHSH; CDR2 reads LQKENI. The CDR3 has 15 amino acids. The CDR3 is CASSPAPTGAYEQYF. The CDR3 bases are TGTGCCAGCTCACCGGCTCCGACAGGGGCCTACGAGCAGTACTTC.

The rearrangement joins TRBV11-2 to TRBJ1-1, with D perhaps TRBD1 (6 bases). CDR1 is SGHAT, CDR2 FQNNGV, per germline. V lost 5 bases, J lost 5 bases, and 15 bases lay in between. This CDR3 has 14 residues. The CDR3 loop is CASSLQGTGTEAFF. The CDR3 DNA reads as TGTGCCAGCAGCCTACAGGGAACGGGGACTGAAGCTTTCTTT.

The gene calls are TRBV28 and TRBJ2-5; perhaps TRBD1 as D (5 bases). This CDR3 has 15 residues. Germline loops: CDR1 MDHEN, CDR2 SYDVKM. V lost 5 bases and J 5 bases, leaving 18 bases between the germline ends. For the CDR3, the DNA is TGTGCCAGCAGTCTATCGACAGCGAGTTTGGAGACCCAGTACTTC. Encoded protein: CASSLSTASLETQYF.

This clone was seen only once. V gene TRBV7-3 combines with J gene TRBJ2-3; a weak D match, TRBD1 (6 bases). CDR1 SGHTA and CDR2 FQGTGA come from the germline V gene. Trimming took off 4 bases at V and 0 bases at J, with 11 bases between the two ends. The CDR3 is 15 amino acids. The CDR3 loop reads CASSSRTASTDTQYF. CDR3 DNA: TGTGCCAGCAGCTCCCGGACAGCTAGCACAGATACGCAGTATTTT.

The rearrangement links TRBV7-8 to TRBJ2-7, with TRBD1 matching 8 bases. There are 15 residues in the CDR3. Germline values: CDR1 SGHVS, CDR2 FQNEAQ. J gave up 2 bases and V 1 base, and 4 bases lay outside the gene matches. In nucleotides, the CDR3 is TGTGCCAGCAGCTTAGTAGCGACAGGGGCCTACGAGCAGTACTTC. Its translation is CASSLVATGAYEQYF.

In DNA, the CDR3 is TGTGCCAGCAGTTGGACACAAGAGACCCAGTACTTC. Amino acids: CASSWTQETQYF. The V gene is TRBV28, the J gene TRBJ2-5, with a possible D match to TRBD1 (5 bases). The CDR3 sequence is 12 residues long. V was trimmed by 4 bases and J by 2 bases, leaving 5 bases between them. Germline CDR1 MDHEN, CDR2 SYDVKM.

V is TRBV7-7 and J is TRBJ2-5; possibly TRBD2 for D (6 bases). The CDR3 spans 16 residues. V shed 5 bases and J shed 0 bases, with 16 bases lying between them. Germline values: CDR1 SSHAT, CDR2 FNYEAQ (reference sequence). CDR3 bases: TGTGCCAGCAGCAAAACCGGAGGAGGGAACCAAGAGACCCAGTACTTC. It yields the protein CASSKTGGGNQETQYF. The full variable domain, with the rest looked up from reference TRBV7-7 and TRBJ2-5, is GAGVSQSPRYKVTKRGQDVTLRCDPISSHATLYWYQQALGQGPEFLTYFNYEAQPDKSGLPSDRFSAERPEGSISTLTIQRTEQRDSAMYRCASSKTGGGNQETQYFGPGTRLLVL.

The CDR3 coding sequence is TGTGCCAGCAGCTCATCAGGTACACATGAAGCTTTCTTT. Translated: CASSSSGTHEAFF. This rearrangement joins TRBV11-3 to TRBJ1-1; D is ambiguous. CDR1 and CDR2 (germline): SGHNT, YENEEA. Trimming shortened V by 4 bases and J by 7 bases, and 13 bases separated the two germline ends. The CDR3 is 13 residues long.

The chain combines TRBV5-4 with TRBJ2-5; either TRBD1 or TRBD2 may supply D (5 bases each). Germline CDR1 reads SGHNT; CDR2 reads YYREEE (reference sequence). The V end lost 4 bases, the J end lost 4 bases, and 14 bases lay between the germline ends. This CDR3 region has 14 residues. The CDR3 bases are TGTGCCAGCAGCATTGGACGGGGCGGAGAGACCCAGTACTTC. This translates into CASSIGRGGETQYF.

The genes are TRBV11-3 and TRBJ2-5, with 7 positions matching TRBD1. The CDR3 contains 15 residues. Germline loops: CDR1 SGHNT, CDR2 YENEEA. Germline trimming cut 1 base from V and 1 base from J; bases unmatched to any gene: 3. The CDR3 nucleotides read TGTGCCAGCAGCTTAGCCGGGACAGCCCAAGAGACCCAGTACTTC. Protein product: CASSLAGTAQETQYF.